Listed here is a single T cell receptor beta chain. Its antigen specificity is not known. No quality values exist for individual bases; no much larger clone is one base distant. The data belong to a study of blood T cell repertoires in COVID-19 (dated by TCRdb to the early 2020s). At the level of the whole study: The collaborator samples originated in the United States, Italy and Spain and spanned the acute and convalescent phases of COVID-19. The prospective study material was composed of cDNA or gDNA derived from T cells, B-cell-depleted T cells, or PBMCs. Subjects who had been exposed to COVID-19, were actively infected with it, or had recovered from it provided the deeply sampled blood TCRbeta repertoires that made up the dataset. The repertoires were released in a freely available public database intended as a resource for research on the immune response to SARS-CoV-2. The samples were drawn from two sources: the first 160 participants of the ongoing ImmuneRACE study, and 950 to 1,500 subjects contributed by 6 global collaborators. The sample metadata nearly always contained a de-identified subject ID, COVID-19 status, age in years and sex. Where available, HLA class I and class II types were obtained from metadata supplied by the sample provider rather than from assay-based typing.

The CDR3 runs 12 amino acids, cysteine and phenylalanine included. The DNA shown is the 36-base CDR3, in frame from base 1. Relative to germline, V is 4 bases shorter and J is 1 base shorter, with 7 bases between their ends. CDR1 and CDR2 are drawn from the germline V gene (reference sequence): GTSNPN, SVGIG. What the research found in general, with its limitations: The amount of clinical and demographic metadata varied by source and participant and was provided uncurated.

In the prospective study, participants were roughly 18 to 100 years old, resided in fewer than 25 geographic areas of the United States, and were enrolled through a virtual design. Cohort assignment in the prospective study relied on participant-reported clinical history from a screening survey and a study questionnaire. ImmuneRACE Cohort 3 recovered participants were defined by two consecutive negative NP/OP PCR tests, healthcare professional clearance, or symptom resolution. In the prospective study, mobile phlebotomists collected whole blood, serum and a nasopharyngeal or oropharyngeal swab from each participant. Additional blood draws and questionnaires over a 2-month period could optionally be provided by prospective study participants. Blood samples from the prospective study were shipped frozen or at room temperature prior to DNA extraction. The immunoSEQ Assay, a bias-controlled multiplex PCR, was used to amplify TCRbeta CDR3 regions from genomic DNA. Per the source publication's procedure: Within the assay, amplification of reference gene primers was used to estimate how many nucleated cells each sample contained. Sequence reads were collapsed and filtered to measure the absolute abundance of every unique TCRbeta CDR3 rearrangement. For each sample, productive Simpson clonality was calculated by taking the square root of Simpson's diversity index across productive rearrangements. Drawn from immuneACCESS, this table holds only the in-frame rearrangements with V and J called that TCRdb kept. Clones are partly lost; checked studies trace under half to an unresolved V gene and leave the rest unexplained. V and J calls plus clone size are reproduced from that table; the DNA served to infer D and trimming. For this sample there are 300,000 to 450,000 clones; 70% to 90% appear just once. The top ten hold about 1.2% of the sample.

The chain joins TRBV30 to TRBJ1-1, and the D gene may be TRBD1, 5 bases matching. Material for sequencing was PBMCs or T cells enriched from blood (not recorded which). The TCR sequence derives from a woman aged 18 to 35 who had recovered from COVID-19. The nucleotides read TGTGCCTGGACTAGGGGGAACACTGAAGCTTTCTTT. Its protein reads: CAWTRGNTEAFF.